This TCR beta chain was captured by sequencing in a study of T cell responses to AZD1222 COVID-19 vaccine. Background on the study: Both about-4-week and about-12-week second-dose recipients were combined.

Study-level results: Only a handful of AZD1222 recipients, more than 5 in all, had baseline seropositivity. Spike was spanned by vaccine-associated CD4 TCRs, with dominance at 160-218 and 743-854.

Only in-frame clones appear in the TCRdb table, and some are missing; sequencing was by immunoSEQ multiplex PCR. The sample lists 140,000 or so clones; just over 90% were seen once. V was cut by 4 bases and J by 0 bases, with 13 bases left in between. Per the germline V gene, CDR1 is MNHEY and CDR2 is SMNVEV (reference sequence). The CDR3 covers 16 residues. As to this clone: Its antigen is still unknown.

V is TRBV27 and J is TRBJ2-1, with D possibly matching TRBD2 (6 bases). The sequence was obtained from an adult in good health. Source: peripheral blood, taken on day 0 of AZD1222 vaccination. This CDR3 is CASSSPEGSSYNEQFF. The CDR3 DNA sequence: TGTGCCAGCAGTTCCCCGGAGGGGAGCTCCTACAATGAGCAGTTCTTC.